The entry below describes one T cell receptor beta chain. The sample carries other DNA sequences with the same CDR3. The data belong to a study of shared clonotypes between healthy human individuals. The germline CDR1 and CDR2 sequences are SGHRS and YFSETQ. The junction had 3 bases not matched to a gene; V was cut back by 3 bases and J by 1 base. The CDR3 consists of 14 residues. Generated by immunoSEQ multiplex PCR, the TCRdb table keeps only in-frame clones and is missing some. The data contain some 1.5 million clones, nearly 99% of them singletons. The chain links TRBV5-1 to TRBJ2-7, with 8 bases identical to TRBD2. The receptor comes from a man aged 25-45 years in good health. Sequencing input: naive CD4+ T cells sorted from blood. Subset in this sample: CD45RA+ positively selected. The chain's CDR3 is CASSSSGGSYEQYF. CDR3 DNA sequence: TGCGCCAGCAGCTCATCGGGGGGGTCCTACGAGCAGTACTTC. The variable domain in full, with the rest retrieved from reference TRBV5-1 and TRBJ2-7, is KAGVTQTPRYLIKTRGQQVTLSCSPISGHRSVSWYQQTPGQGLQFLFEYFSETQRNKGNFPGRFSGRQFSNSRSEMNVSTLELGDSALYLCASSSSGGSYEQYFGPGTRLTVT.